This section outlines one T cell receptor (beta chain) sequence together with its context. The antigen it recognizes is unknown. Nothing much larger sits one base from this clone, and base qualities are not available. The sample carries other DNA sequences with the same CDR3. For this chain, trimming is 8 bases at the V end and 1 base at the J end, and the number of junction bases without a gene match is 2. Its CDR3 holds 14 amino acids, cysteine through phenylalanine. The CDR3 DNA has 42 bases and is translated from base 1. Via the germline V gene (reference sequence), CDR1 is MNHEY and CDR2 SMNVEV. TCR CDR3 regions were amplified from genomic DNA by multiplex PCR using the deep immunoSEQ assay. Extracted genomic DNA from each cell subset was spread evenly across all wells of several immunoSEQ 96-well plates, with each plate serving as a replicate. For sorted subsets, 150 to 200 ng genomic DNA, equal to 30,000 to 35,000 T cell genomes, was loaded into each replicate PCR. Purified libraries were measured with a Qubit 3.0 fluorometer, size-checked on a Bioanalyzer 2100, and measured again with the KAPA Library Quantification kit. Every immunoSEQ 96-well plate was sequenced on a separate single-read 150-cycle Illumina NextSeq 550 flow cell. Concerning the study's data processing: Because only junctional sequences without quality scores were contained in the immunoSEQ output, filtering matching that applied to full-length reads could not be performed. Sequences were annotated with PyIR, a Python wrapper for IgBLAST v1.9, and V/J genes and CDR3 were assigned using IMGT germline references. Any read was removed if the V/J assignment was weak (E-value above 1e-6), the CDR3 was missing, or the read contained stop codons, out-of-frame junctions, or ambiguous translated residues. V3J clonotypes were defined as sequences sharing an identical inferred V gene, J gene, and CDR3 amino acid sequence. To compute the percentage overlap between repertoires, the number of shared unique clonotypes was divided by the size of the smaller repertoire. Richness of each repertoire was evaluated using RTK rarefaction, the Chao1 estimator, and Recon v2.1 estimates of unobserved clonotypes. Generation probabilities were computed with OLGA for all TCRbeta clonotypes obtained by the gDNA method from several donors. Held by TCRdb, this immuneACCESS table contains in-frame sequences only and omits some clones. Under half of the omission traces to an unresolved V gene where checked; the cause of the rest is unknown. V and J calls and clone size are those listed in that table; D and trimming were worked out from the DNA. The sample table contains over a million clones; only one count was recorded for approximately 98.5% of them. The top ten hold around 0.33% of the sample.

The donors were healthy, HIV-negative adults who had no recently reported acute infections or vaccinations. Every donor was a Caucasian adult residing in Nashville, Tennessee, USA. Magnetic negative selection was used to enrich CD4+ T cells, after which naive cells were positively selected on CD45RA and the negative fraction became the memory subset. Blood was obtained by leukapheresis, after which PBMCs were separated by Ficoll-Histopaque density gradient centrifugation and cryopreserved in liquid nitrogen vapor phase. Analytical flow cytometry was used to check the purity and quantity of every magnetically sorted T cell population. Genomic DNA was isolated from each sorted fraction and quantified by UV absorbance on a Nanodrop 2000c. The data originate from a study of shared clonotypes between healthy human individuals (dated by TCRdb to the early 2020s). Study-level background: A couple of women and a few men aged 18 to 49 years were included in the cohort. For each donor, CD4 naive and CD4 memory were each given three plates, CD8 naive was given two plates, and CD8 memory was given one plate. Per donor, leukapheresis produced somewhere between about 0.9 and 10 billion PBMCs. To estimate repertoire size and how much clonotypes are shared between individuals, the study performed deep sequencing of blood TCR repertoires from a few healthy adults. To increase sequencing depth and limit assay-specific biases, TCR repertoire library preparation and sequencing were carried out by different laboratories using diverse techniques.

Study-wide conclusions, independent of this receptor: The small number of donors limited the genetic and exposure-history diversity represented. Sampling was limited to blood, and TCR repertoires in tissue likely differ from TCR repertoires in blood. Rarefaction of sorted-subset datasets indicated incomplete sequencing despite the large sequencing depth. Larger estimated clonotype richness was generally found for naive subsets than for memory subsets. Pairwise subsampling led to the expectation that sequencing depth would affect the degree of clonotype sharing among donors. Higher generation probabilities were observed for clonotypes shared by all four sorted-subset donors than for non-shared clonotypes. Across four donors, approximately 4.9% of naive CD4, 3% to 4% of naive CD8, under 2.5% of memory CD4, and 0.4% of memory CD8 clonotypes were shared.

The receptor was isolated from a man aged 30-40 years in good health. The chain couples TRBV27 to TRBJ2-7; TRBD2 matches 13 bases in the middle. Sequenced sample: naive CD4+ T cells sorted from blood. Sample cell subset or site, as interpreted from the label and publication: CD45RA+ positively selected. The CDR3 sequence is CASGTSGMSYEQYF. The sequenced DNA is TGTGCCAGCGGGACTAGCGGGATGTCCTACGAGCAGTACTTC.